The 26 T cell receptor beta chains below come from one sample, sequenced in a study of T-cell reconstitution after alpha-beta-depleted transplantation in children. The authors prepared the TCRbeta library with unique molecular identifiers. From the PCR reads, TCRdb called clonotypes with MiXCR, one entry per CDR3 protein. The sample contains 400,000 to 550,000 distinct CDR3 sequences, 10% to 13% of which appear only once. Source: PBMCs, taken before TCRalphabeta/CD19-depleted stem cell transplant. The receptor source for this set is a child between 2 and 9 years old with inherited bone marrow failure, due to receive a stem cell transplant.

Worth noting for this clonotype: A much larger clone differs from this one at a single base, so this may be a read error. V usage is TRBV7-2 and J usage is TRBJ2-1; D gene unclear. TRBJ2-7 matches the DNA end more closely, so the J call is doubtful. CDR3 length equals 14 residues. In germline, CDR1 is SGHTA, CDR2 FQGNSA. The CDR3 spells CAISEFGVYNEQYF. CDR3 nucleotides: TGTGCCATCTCTGAATTTGGGGTCTACAATGAGCAGTACTTC.

Concerning this clonotype: A read error may be the cause here, since a much bigger clone is one base away. The CDR3 carries no conserved terminal phenylalanine or tryptophan, so it likely arises from a read error. The CDR3 is CASSSGLASNEQFL. The CDR3 nucleotides are TGTGCCAGCAGTTCCGGCTTAGCGTCCAATGAGCAGTTCTTG. The chain carries TRBV27 and TRBJ2-1, with D tentatively TRBD2 (5 bases). The CDR3 extends over 14 amino acids. CDR1 and CDR2 (germline): MNHEY, SMNVEV (reference sequence). Trimming removed 4 bases at V and 6 bases at J, with 13 bases between.

This clonotype was observed at least ten times. The chain joins TRBV11-1 to TRBJ2-1; 14 bases are shared with TRBD2. The CDR3 extends over 19 amino acids. J was trimmed by 0 bases and V by 5 bases; bases with no gene match: 9. Germline V gene lookup returns CDR1 SGHAT and CDR2 FQDESV (reference sequence). CDR3 sequence (DNA): TGTGCCAGCAGCCCTCGTCCCGGGACTAGCGGGAGCTCCTACAATGAGCAGTTCTTC. Protein product: CASSPRPGTSGSSYNEQFF.

Ten or more counts support this clonotype. The chain employs TRBV20-1 and TRBJ1-1; 8 bases are shared with TRBD1. CDR3 size: 12 residues. Germline V CDR1 and CDR2: DFQATT, SNEGSKA (reference sequence). V was clipped by 2 bases and J by 6 bases; unmatched bases: 2. The CDR3 coding sequence is TGCAGTGCTAGAAAACAGGGGGCTGAAGCTTTCTTT. Residues: CSARKQGAEAFF.

This clonotype was recorded many times. The V gene is TRBV28, the J gene TRBJ1-5; 10 bases map to TRBD1. The CDR3 spans 18 residues. V was clipped by 5 bases and J by 5 bases; unmatched bases: 15. CDR1 and CDR2 (germline): MDHEN, SYDVKM. In nucleotides, the CDR3 is TGTGCCAGCAGTCCCGGACAGGGGGTGTATACTCCTTATCAGCCCCAGCATTTT. Amino acid sequence: CASSPGQGVYTPYQPQHF.

This clonotype was detected ten times or more. This chain uses TRBV28 with TRBJ2-3, with 15 bases that match TRBD2. The V gene's germline CDR1 is MDHEN and CDR2 SYDVKM. V gave up 7 bases and J gave up 4 bases; unmatched junction bases: 21. The CDR3 runs 21 residues. CDR3 nucleotide sequence: TGTGCCAGCACCCAAAGGGGCCACGACGGGACTAGCGGGAGGTTGGCAGATACGCAGTATTTT. Its protein is CASTQRGHDGTSGRLADTQYF. Looking up the rest from reference TRBV28 and TRBJ2-3 gives the full variable domain: DVKVTQSSRYLVKRTGEKVFLECVQDMDHENMFWYRQDPGLGLRLIYFSYDVKMKEKGDIPEGYSVSREKKERFSLILESASTNQTSMYLCASTQRGHDGTSGRLADTQYFGPGTRLTVL.

Of note for this clonotype: One base away lies a much larger clone, so this may be a sequencing read error. In DNA form, the CDR3 reads TGTGCCAGCAGCTTACTGCTACGACTAGCGGGAGGCAATGAGCTGTTCTTC. Its translation is CASSLLLRLAGGNELFF. This sequence joins TRBV11-2 and TRBJ2-1, with 13 bases aligning to TRBD2. The CDR3 totals 17 residues. CDR1 SGHAT and CDR2 FQNNGV come from the germline V gene.

The table lists this clonotype with many counts. The rearrangement links TRBV5-1 to TRBJ1-1; D gene uncertain. Germline V gene data show CDR1 as SGHRS and CDR2 as YFSETQ. V lost 0 bases, J lost 0 bases, and 6 bases lay in between. This CDR3 is 14 amino acids long. CDR3 coding DNA: TGCGCCAGCAGCTTGGAAACGGTGAACACTGAAGCTTTCTTT. It translates to CASSLETVNTEAFF.

At least ten counts were recorded for this clonotype. The J gene is TRBJ2-1, the V gene TRBV20-1; the match to TRBD2 covers 11 bases. Trimming removed 0 bases from V and 8 bases from J; junction bases left unmatched: 9. The germline V gene has CDR1 DFQATT and CDR2 SNEGSKA (reference sequence). There are 16 residues in the CDR3. CDR3: CSARDLAGGPMDEQFF. CDR3 in DNA: TGCAGTGCTAGAGATTTAGCGGGAGGGCCGATGGATGAGCAGTTCTTC.

This clonotype was seen a few times. V and J are TRBV29-1 and TRBJ2-3; 13 bases map to TRBD2. With 6 bases clipped from V and 8 bases from J, the junction kept 20 bases outside the gene matches. This CDR3 contains 18 residues. Germline CDR1 reads SQVTM; CDR2 reads ANQGSEA. The CDR3 sequence is CSVNGLAGVGMGAVTQYF. CDR3 nucleotide sequence: TGCAGCGTCAACGGACTAGCGGGAGTCGGTATGGGGGCGGTTACGCAGTATTTT.

This clonotype was seen many times. This chain connects TRBV7-9 to TRBJ1-2; D is uncertain. CDR1 and CDR2 (germline): SEHNR, FQNEAQ (reference sequence). V lost 3 bases and J lost 3, with 5 bases in between. This CDR3 has 12 amino acids. The CDR3 region has the DNA TGTGCCAGCAGCTTTCAGCACTATGGCTACACCTTC. Translated, it gives CASSFQHYGYTF.

This clonotype was counted a few times. CDR3 sequence (DNA): TGTGCCAGCAGCTCCCCGGACTCGTTCACCGGGGAGCTGTTTTTT. Protein product: CASSSPDSFTGELFF. V gene TRBV5-4 combines with J gene TRBJ2-2; D is perhaps TRBD2 (5 bases). The CDR3 extends over 15 amino acids. Germline CDR1 is SGHNT and CDR2 is YYREEE (reference sequence). V lost 3 bases and J lost 4, with 13 bases in between.

This clonotype was observed at least ten times. The chain is built from TRBV20-1 and TRBJ2-3; 9 bases line up with TRBD1. The ends lost 0 bases at V and 1 base at J; junction bases unmatched: 5. CDR3 size: 16 residues. Germline CDR1 and CDR2: DFQATT and SNEGSKA (reference sequence). CDR3 loop: CSARDRRDRGTDTQYF. The CDR3 region has the DNA TGCAGTGCTAGAGATCGACGGGACAGGGGCACAGATACGCAGTATTTT.

This clonotype was seen ten or more times. V gene TRBV7-6 combines with J gene TRBJ2-7; 9 bases are a match to TRBD2. The length of the CDR3 is 17 residues. J lost 2 bases, V lost 8 bases, and 16 bases had no gene match. CDR1 is SGHVS, CDR2 FNYEAQ, per germline. Here the CDR3 reads CASGPSGIPNVPYEQYF. Here the CDR3 DNA reads TGTGCCAGCGGGCCTAGCGGGATACCGAATGTCCCCTACGAGCAGTACTTC.

This sequence joins TRBV19 and TRBJ2-7; 7 bases align to TRBD1. V gave up 2 bases and J gave up 2 bases; unmatched junction bases: 0. The CDR3 runs 13 residues. Germline V gene data show CDR1 as LNHDA and CDR2 as SQIVND (reference sequence). CDR3 DNA sequence: TGTGCCAGTAGTATAACAGGGGCCTACGAGCAGTACTTC. It yields the protein CASSITGAYEQYF.

This clonotype has a handful of counts. The gene calls are TRBV24-1 and TRBJ2-1; D gene unclear. V was shortened by 3 bases and J by 0 bases, with 11 bases between the two germline ends. The CDR3 length is 16 residues. CDR1 is KGHDR, CDR2 SFDVKD, per germline. The CDR3 spells CATSDMDVSSYNEQFF. The DNA of the CDR3 is TGTGCCACCAGTGATATGGACGTCAGCTCCTACAATGAGCAGTTCTTC.

This clonotype was counted many times. This chain uses TRBV6-6 with TRBJ2-5; D may correspond to TRBD1 or TRBD2 (6 bases each). The CDR3 has 13 amino acids. Germline CDR1 reads MNHNY; CDR2 reads SVGAGI (reference sequence). Trimming took off 2 bases at V and 5 bases at J, with 9 bases between the two ends. The CDR3 DNA reads TGTGCCAGCAGTTACACAGGGAGGGAGACCCAGTACTTC. Its protein product is CASSYTGRETQYF.

This clonotype was counted at least ten times. The chain joins TRBV2 to TRBJ2-1; 12 bases fit TRBD2. CDR3 length: 14 amino acids. The J segment lost 8 bases and the V segment lost 7 bases, leaving 6 bases of the junction unmatched. Germline V gene sequence: CDR1 SNHLY, CDR2 FYNNEI. CDR3 sequence (DNA): TGTGCCAGCACAAGACTAGCGGGAGCTGATGAGCAGTTCTTC. It yields the protein CASTRLAGADEQFF.

This clonotype was picked up many times. This chain links TRBV29-1 with TRBJ2-7; no clear D gene. This CDR3 has 14 amino acids. CDR1 is SQVTM and CDR2 is ANQGSEA in the germline V gene. V lost 0 bases to trimming and J lost 2 bases, with 11 bases between them. The CDR3 loop is CSVEDSTTTYEQYF. The CDR3 DNA reads as TGCAGCGTTGAAGATAGTACCACGACCTACGAGCAGTACTTC.

For this clonotype: A read error may be the cause here, since a much bigger clone is one base away. It is likely a read error, because the conserved phenylalanine at the end of the CDR3 is missing. No DNA is shown, since the ends of the CDR3 on it are uncertain; the CDR3 is the one TCRdb lists. The genes are TRBV7-9 and TRBJ2-6. In germline, CDR1 is SEHNR, CDR2 FQNEAQ (reference sequence). The CDR3 is 8 amino acids in total, end residues counted. Here the CDR3 reads CASRPSSV.

This clonotype was counted many times. The chain employs TRBV27 and TRBJ2-1; D remains ambiguous. Deletions cut 1 base from V and 0 bases from J, with 10 bases between. This CDR3 is built from 16 residues. Germline lookup yields CDR1 MNHEY and CDR2 SMNVEV (reference sequence). DNA of the CDR3: TGTGCCAGCAGTTTATGGGCTGAGAGCTCCTACAATGAGCAGTTCTTC. Encoded protein: CASSLWAESSYNEQFF.

This clonotype was seen a handful of times. V is TRBV20-1 and J is TRBJ2-1; 7 positions agree with TRBD1. J gave up 12 bases and V 4 bases, and 15 bases lay outside the gene matches. The germline V gene has CDR1 DFQATT and CDR2 SNEGSKA (reference sequence). This CDR3 is built from 14 residues. The CDR3 DNA is TGCAGTGCTATACGGCCCGACAGGGACCGGGCGCAGTTCTTC. Translating it yields CSAIRPDRDRAQFF.

This clonotype has ten or more counts. The chain recombines TRBV27 with TRBJ2-2; D is unclear. There are 12 residues in the CDR3. V was trimmed by 5 bases and J by 7 bases, leaving 8 bases between them. Germline CDR1 MNHEY, CDR2 SMNVEV (reference sequence). The CDR3 bases are TGTGCCAGCAGTCAGTTGGTCGGGGAGCTGTTTTTT. Translation gives CASSQLVGELFF.

The chain recombines TRBV27 with TRBJ2-1; 7 bases fit TRBD2. Germline trimming cut 0 bases from V and 5 bases from J; bases unmatched to any gene: 7. The germline V gene has CDR1 MNHEY and CDR2 SMNVEV (reference sequence). This CDR3 comprises 16 residues. DNA of the CDR3: TGTGCCAGCAGTTTATCTGTGGGAGGGCCCCACAATGAGCAGTTCTTC. As protein: CASSLSVGGPHNEQFF.

There are many counts of this clonotype. The rearrangement uses TRBV5-1 and TRBJ2-1; D is unclear. V was shortened by 0 bases and J by 0 bases, with 13 bases between the two germline ends. The CDR3 sequence is 17 residues long. Germline V gene sequence: CDR1 SGHRS, CDR2 YFSETQ. This CDR3 reads CASSLVWGPSSYNEQFF. The CDR3 DNA follows: TGCGCCAGCAGCTTGGTGTGGGGTCCGAGCTCCTACAATGAGCAGTTCTTC.

On this clonotype: A read error may be the cause here, since a much bigger clone is one base away. The V call is TRBV10-3, the J call TRBJ2-7; D may match TRBD1 or TRBD2 (5 bases each). The CDR3 totals 14 residues. From germline, CDR1 is ENHRY and CDR2 SYGVKD. The CDR3 sequence is CAISESLREYDQYF. CDR3 DNA: TGTGCCATCAGTGAGTCGCTCAGGGAGTACGACCAGTACTTC.